Following are 9 T cell receptor beta chains from one sample sequenced in a study of neoadjuvant anti-PD-1 for oral cavity cancer. Libraries were prepared by immunoSEQ multiplex PCR; TCRdb keeps only in-frame clonotypes and omits some of them. Of approximately 72,000 clones in the sample, about 86% were seen once. Sequenced here: PBMCs, sampled before nivolumab (anti-PD-1) treatment. The receptors originated from a person aged 35-79 years with oral cavity squamous cell carcinoma.

The chain uses TRBV15 and TRBJ2-3, with a tentative D call TRBD1 (6 bases). Germline CDR1 reads LNHNV; CDR2 reads YYDKDF (reference sequence). V gave up 4 bases and J gave up 0 bases, with 14 bases separating them. The CDR3 has 16 residues. The CDR3 here is CATSKGHSESTDTQYF. The CDR3 DNA sequence: TGTGCCACCAGCAAGGGACATAGTGAAAGCACAGATACGCAGTATTTT. The full variable domain, its missing parts supplied by reference TRBV15 and TRBJ2-3, is DAMVIQNPRYQVTQFGKPVTLSCSQTLNHNVMYWYQQKSSQAPKLLFHYYDKDFNNEADTPDNFQSRRPNTSFCFLDIRSPGLGDTAMYLCATSKGHSESTDTQYFGPGTRLTVL.

This chain joins TRBV19 and TRBJ2-7, with a tentative D call TRBD1 (7 bases). Trimming pared 4 bases from V and 0 bases from J, leaving 10 bases between. The germline V gene has CDR1 LNHDA and CDR2 SQIVND (reference sequence). This CDR3 has 14 residues. The CDR3 DNA reads TGTGCCAGTAGTACAGGGGGACTCTCCTACGAGCAGTACTTC. Protein product: CASSTGGLSYEQYF.

The CDR3 DNA sequence: TGTGCCAGTAGTATGGGAGGATTATCGGGGGAGCAGTTCTTC. This translates into CASSMGGLSGEQFF. The chain employs TRBV19 and TRBJ2-1; TRBD2 is a possible D gene (6 bases). Germline CDR1 reads LNHDA; CDR2 reads SQIVND (reference sequence). The CDR3 spans 14 residues. V dropped 3 bases and J dropped 10 bases, with 16 bases sitting between them.

The chain joins TRBV4-1 to TRBJ1-2; D remains ambiguous. Germline V CDR1 and CDR2: MGHRA, YSYEKL. Trimming pared 0 bases from V and 0 bases from J, leaving 8 bases between. This CDR3 is 15 amino acids long. CDR3 nucleotides: TGCGCCAGCAGCCAAGAAGTGCGGGCTAACTATGGCTACACCTTC. It specifies CASSQEVRANYGYTF.

The V call is TRBV11-2, the J call TRBJ2-2, with a tentative D call TRBD2 (6 bases). The V gene lost 4 bases and the J gene lost 2 bases, with 11 bases spanning the gap. The CDR3 spans 15 residues. Germline CDR1 is SGHAT and CDR2 is FQNNGV. DNA for the CDR3: TGTGCCAGCAGCTCGGGACTCTTTAACACCGGGGAGCTGTTTTTT. Translating gives CASSSGLFNTGELFF.

In its sample, this clone was seen a few times. V gene TRBV2 combines with J gene TRBJ1-5; D is uncertain. The germline V gene has CDR1 SNHLY and CDR2 FYNNEI. The CDR3 covers 14 residues. The germline V and J ends were trimmed by 6 bases and 5 bases, with 14 bases remaining between them. In nucleotides, the CDR3 is TGTGCCAGCAGATTGACGGCCGGTGATCAGCCCCAGCATTTT. Translation: CASRLTAGDQPQHF.

This chain uses TRBV5-1 with TRBJ1-5; D is perhaps TRBD1 (6 bases). From germline, CDR1 is SGHRS and CDR2 YFSETQ. The CDR3 contains 13 residues. V was shortened by 2 bases and J by 6 bases, with 9 bases between the two germline ends. The CDR3 DNA reads as TGCGCCAGCAGCTTTAAGGGGGGTCAGCCCCAGCATTTT. Residues: CASSFKGGQPQHF.

This clone was observed a single time. The rearrangement joins TRBV6-1 to TRBJ1-2, with a tentative D call TRBD1 (6 bases). Germline CDR1 reads MNHNS; CDR2 reads SASEGT. V lost 3 bases, J lost 4 bases, and 15 bases lay in between. The CDR3 contains 15 residues. This CDR3 reads CASSEGALLTYGYTF. The CDR3 DNA reads TGTGCCAGCAGTGAGGGGGCGCTCTTAACCTATGGCTACACCTTC.

This clone was counted once. The chain joins TRBV11-2 to TRBJ1-1; D is unresolved. This CDR3 spans 15 amino acids. Germline CDR1 reads SGHAT; CDR2 reads FQNNGV. The V end was cut by 5 bases, the J end by 0 bases, with 13 bases between. CDR3 sequence reads: CASSRQLDLNTEAFF. The CDR3 DNA reads as TGTGCCAGCAGCCGCCAATTGGACCTGAACACTGAAGCTTTCTTT.